Listed below are T cell receptor beta chains from one sample, sequenced in a study of blood T cells in healthy people across ages. TCRdb used MiXCR to reprocess the 5' RACE reads, holding one entry per CDR3 protein. This sample has around 700,000 distinct CDR3 sequences, with around a quarter found just once. These data were also filed under a second study, of T cells of mothers and their children.

Sequencing input: blood. These receptors came from a boy aged 10-17 years in good health. Each CDR3 is given with its conserved first and last residue. Fields, in order: J gene, clone size, D gene, V gene, CDR3 DNA, CDR3 protein. The D gene is left open where the match is weak. Clone size is stated in some rows and not others, as once, few, many or a class when expanded.

>TRBJ2-7|few|TRBD2|TRBV20-1
TGCAGTGTTAGACTAGCGGGAGTCAACGAGCAGTACTTC
CSVRLAGVNEQYF
>TRBJ2-1|.|TRBD2|TRBV7-3
TGTGCCAGCAGCCTAACAGCGGGGGGGCTCTGGAATGAGCAGTTCTTC
CASSLTAGGLWNEQFF
>TRBJ2-5|.|TRBD2|TRBV3-1
TGTGCCAGCAGCCAACGGACTAGCGGGTTGTGGCAAGAGACCCAGTACTTC
CASSQRTSGLWQETQYF
>TRBJ2-7|.|.|TRBV12-3/TRBV12-4
TGTGCCAGCAGTTTAAACCTCCCGCCCCCCAAGCAGTACTTC
CASSLNLPPPKQYF
>TRBJ2-5|.|.|TRBV20-1
TGCAGTGCTAGAGATTGGGCGGATCAAGAGACCCAGTACTTC
CSARDWADQETQYF
>TRBJ1-4|.|.|TRBV7-9
TGTGCCAGCAGCTTCGCCCAGCAGTCTAATGAAAAACTGTTTTTT
CASSFAQQSNEKLFF
>TRBJ2-3|few|TRBD1|TRBV11-2
TGTGCCAGCAGCTTAATCCATGGACAGGGGGCAACGGATACGCAGTATTTT
CASSLIHGQGATDTQYF
>TRBJ2-3|.|.|TRBV7-9
TGTGCCAGCAGCGCGAATCGGGGGGATACGCAGTATTTT
CASSANRGDTQYF
>TRBJ2-5|.|TRBD1|TRBV3-1
TGTGCCAGCAGCCAAGATCTCATGACAGGGGTGAAGGGGACCCAGTACTTC
CASSQDLMTGVKGTQYF
>TRBJ2-7|.|.|TRBV10-3
TGTGCCATCAGGGAACAGGGTTACGAGCAGTACTTC
CAIREQGYEQYF
>TRBJ2-1|.|.|TRBV10-3
TGTGCCATCAGTGAGTTCAATGAGCAGTTCTTC
CAISEFNEQFF
>TRBJ2-1|.|.|TRBV6-2/TRBV6-3
TGTGCCAGCAGTTACGCGGGGATCTACAATGAGCAGTTCTTC
CASSYAGIYNEQFF
>TRBJ2-1|.|.|TRBV29-1
TGCAGCGTTGAAGATTTGAGCGAGCAGTTCTTC
CSVEDLSEQFF
>TRBJ2-1|.|.|TRBV7-9
TGTGTCAGCAGCGGAGGGTCAGTGGGGTTCTTC
CVSSGGSVGFF
>TRBJ2-7|.|TRBD2|TRBV3-1
TGTGCCAGCAGCCCTGGGGGACTAGCGGTCCTCAGCTCCTACGAGCAGTACTTC
CASSPGGLAVLSSYEQYF
>TRBJ1-4|few|.|TRBV6-1
TGTGCCAGCAAGGTGGGGGATGAAAAACTGTTTTTT
CASKVGDEKLFF
>TRBJ2-1|.|.|TRBV11-2
TGTGCCAGCAGATCTGGGGTCGGGTACTCCTACAATGAGCAGTTCTTC
CASRSGVGYSYNEQFF
>TRBJ1-6|.|.|TRBV20-1
TGCAGTGCTAGACAGAATCACTCACCCCTCCACTTT
CSARQNHSPLHF
>TRBJ2-7|few|.|TRBV3-1
TGTGCCAGCAGCCAAGATCCGGCACACTACGAGCAGTACTTC
CASSQDPAHYEQYF
>TRBJ2-7|.|TRBD2|TRBV5-1
TGCGCCAGCAGCTTGGGCGCGGTGGCTAGCGGGAGCAGTGAGCAGTACTTC
CASSLGAVASGSSEQYF
>TRBJ2-7|few|.|TRBV4-2
TGTGCCAGCAGCCAAGTTGACTCATTCTACGAGCAGTACTTC
CASSQVDSFYEQYF
>TRBJ2-1|few|.|TRBV18
TGTGCCAGCTCACCACCGGCCAACTACAATGAGCAGTTCTTC
CASSPPANYNEQFF
>TRBJ2-3|few|TRBD2|TRBV10-3
TGTGCCATCAGAGGGACTAGCGGGGGCACAGATACGCAGTATTTT
CAIRGTSGGTDTQYF
>TRBJ2-3|.|.|TRBV5-1
TGCGCCAGCACCCTGGGAGCAGCCAGCACAGATACGCAGTATTTT
CASTLGAASTDTQYF
>TRBJ2-3|.|.|TRBV2
TGTGCCAGCAGATGGGGGACAGATACGCAGTATTTT
CASRWGTDTQYF
>TRBJ2-1|.|TRBD1|TRBV5-1
TGCGCCAGCAGCCCGCGACGTAGGGGACAGGAGAACAATGAGCAGTTCTTC
CASSPRRRGQENNEQFF
>TRBJ2-1|few|.|TRBV29-1
TGCAGCGTTCAGGGAGGGGGCGGGAAGTACTTC
CSVQGGGGKYF
>TRBJ2-1|.|TRBD2|TRBV7-3
TGTGCCAGCAGCTGGCGGGAGGGGGGCTACAATGAGCAGTTCTTC
CASSWREGGYNEQFF
>TRBJ1-2|.|.|TRBV7-2
TGTGCCAGCAGCTTAAGTGGGGGTCTAACCGGCTACACCTTC
CASSLSGGLTGYTF
>TRBJ2-5|few|TRBD1|TRBV12-3/TRBV12-4
TGTGCCAGCAGTTTTCTGGGACAGGAAAAAGAGACCCAGTACTTC
CASSFLGQEKETQYF
>TRBJ1-3|few|.|TRBV29-1
TGCAGCGTGATTACAGGTTTCTCTGGAAACACCATATATTTT
CSVITGFSGNTIYF
>TRBJ2-1|few|.|TRBV20-1
TGCAGTGCTAGAGCGGGGCAAAGCCCCTACAATGAGCAGTTCTTC
CSARAGQSPYNEQFF
>TRBJ2-1|few|.|TRBV7-2
TGTGCCAGCAGCTTAGAATCGGTTACTAGCAGGGGTAATGAGCAGTTCTTC
CASSLESVTSRGNEQFF
>TRBJ2-7|.|.|TRBV29-1
TGCAGCGTTATGACAGGTGGAGCCTACGAGCAGTACTTC
CSVMTGGAYEQYF
>TRBJ2-1|.|.|TRBV29-1
TGCAGCGTTGAAGGGACAGAACACGGCAAAAATGAGCAGTTCTTC
CSVEGTEHGKNEQFF
>TRBJ2-1|few|.|TRBV27
TGTGCCAGCAGTGGTGACTTGATCAATGAGCAGTTCTTC
CASSGDLINEQFF
>TRBJ1-1|few|.|TRBV18
TGTGCCAGCTCCTCCGCGACGGTTAACACTGAAGCTTTCTTT
CASSSATVNTEAFF
>TRBJ2-1|.|.|TRBV7-2
TGTGCCAGCAGCCCTCCGACCACATCCCAGTTCTTC
CASSPPTTSQFF
>TRBJ2-5|many|.|TRBV3-1
TGTGCCAGCAGCCCCCGTCTAACCTCGTACCAAGAGACCCAGTACTTC
CASSPRLTSYQETQYF
>TRBJ1-3|.|TRBD1|TRBV12-3/TRBV12-4
TGTGCCAGCACGGGACAGTTAAACACCATATATTTT
CASTGQLNTIYF
>TRBJ2-1|.|.|TRBV7-3
TGTGCCAGCAGCCTTAACGACGGGGGGCGGACCTACAATGAGCAGTTCTTC
CASSLNDGGRTYNEQFF
>TRBJ1-1|.|.|TRBV15
TGTGCCACCAGCAGAGGAGGGGACACTGAAGCTTTCTTT
CATSRGGDTEAFF
>TRBJ2-2|.|.|TRBV29-1
TGCAGCGTTGAGGGGGGGCAGAGCGGGGAGCTGTTTTTT
CSVEGGQSGELFF
>TRBJ2-7|few|TRBD1|TRBV2
TGTGCCAGCACTGGGACAGGACTCCCCTACGAGCAGTACTTC
CASTGTGLPYEQYF
>TRBJ2-5|.|.|TRBV21-1
TGTGCCAGCAGCAAATGGGAGGGGGACAATTCAACGGAGACCCAGTACTTC
CASSKWEGDNSTETQYF
>TRBJ2-1|.|.|TRBV12-3/TRBV12-4
TGTGCCAGCAGTGCAGACCCAAGGTTCTCCTACAATGAGCAGTTCTTC
CASSADPRFSYNEQFF
>TRBJ2-7|.|.|TRBV7-8
TGTGCCTGCAGCTTAAGGGTGACCATAAATTACGAGCAGTACTTC
CACSLRVTINYEQYF